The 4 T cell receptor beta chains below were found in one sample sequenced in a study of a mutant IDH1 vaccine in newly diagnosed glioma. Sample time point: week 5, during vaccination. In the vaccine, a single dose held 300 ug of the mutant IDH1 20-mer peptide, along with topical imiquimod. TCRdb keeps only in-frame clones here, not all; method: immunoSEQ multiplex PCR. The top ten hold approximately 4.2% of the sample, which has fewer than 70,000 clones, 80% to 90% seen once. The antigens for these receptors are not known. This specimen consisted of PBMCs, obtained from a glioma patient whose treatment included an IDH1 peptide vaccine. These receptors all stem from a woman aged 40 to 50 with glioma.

The CDR3 DNA sequence: TGCGCCAGCAGCTTAAGACAGGGAAGGTTGAATACGCAGTATTTT. Protein: CASSLRQGRLNTQYF. This chain joins TRBV4-1 and TRBJ2-3; 7 bases fit TRBD1. Losses at the gene ends were 5 bases for V and 7 bases for J; bases not matched to a gene: 12. Germline CDR1 and CDR2: MGHRA and YSYEKL. The CDR3 has 15 amino acids.

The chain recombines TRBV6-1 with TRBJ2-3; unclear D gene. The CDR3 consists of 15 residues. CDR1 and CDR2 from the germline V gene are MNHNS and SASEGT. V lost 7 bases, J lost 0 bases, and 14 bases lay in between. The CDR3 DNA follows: TGTGCCAGCAAGAGAGCGCCCCAGAGCACAGATACGCAGTATTTT. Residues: CASKRAPQSTDTQYF.

CDR3 residues: CASSLGLAGRSNTGELFF. The CDR3 DNA sequence: TGTGCCAGCAGCTTGGGGCTAGCGGGGCGCTCTAACACCGGGGAGCTGTTTTTT. J is TRBJ2-2 and V is TRBV5-6; TRBD2 matches 9 bases. In germline, CDR1 is SGHDT, CDR2 YYEEEE. Trimming removed 0 bases from V and 2 bases from J; junction bases left unmatched: 8. The length of the CDR3 is 18 residues.

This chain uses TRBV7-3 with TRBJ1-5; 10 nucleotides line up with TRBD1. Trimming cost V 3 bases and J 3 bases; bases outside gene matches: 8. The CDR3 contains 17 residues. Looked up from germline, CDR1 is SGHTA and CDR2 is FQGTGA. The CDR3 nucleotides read TGTGCCAGCAGCTTCCTCCGGGACAGGGGCTTCAATCAGCCCCAGCATTTT. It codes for CASSFLRDRGFNQPQHF.